These 30 T cell receptor beta chains originate from one sample sequenced in a study of a mutant IDH1 vaccine in newly diagnosed glioma. Only in-frame clones appear in the TCRdb table, and some are missing; sequencing was by immunoSEQ multiplex PCR. This table has roughly 11,000 clones, around 85% appearing once. Antigens for these TCRs are unknown. Time point: week 47, end of study. One vaccine dose held 300 ug of mutant IDH1 20-mer peptide and came with topical imiquimod. The sequences come from PBMCs, collected from a glioma patient whose treatment included an IDH1 peptide vaccine. The receptor set was obtained from a man aged 30 to 39 with glioma.

V gene TRBV6-5 combines with J gene TRBJ2-7; D is uncertain. Per germline, CDR1 MNHEY and CDR2 SVGAGI. Trimming shortened V by 5 bases and J by 7 bases, and 9 bases separated the two germline ends. CDR3 size: 11 residues. The CDR3: CASSLSGEQYF. CDR3 in DNA: TGTGCCAGCAGTCTTAGTGGTGAGCAGTACTTC.

The chain employs TRBV12-5 and TRBJ2-1; D possibly matches TRBD1 or TRBD2 (5 bases each). CDR3 size: 13 residues. V was cut by 5 bases and J by 10 bases, with 15 bases left in between. Looked up from germline, CDR1 is LGHNT and CDR2 is FRNRAP. As DNA, the CDR3 is TGTGCTAGTGGTCTCCGGGACCCGGGGGAGCAGTTCTTC. The encoded protein is CASGLRDPGEQFF. Combining the CDR3 with reference TRBV12-5 and TRBJ2-1 gives the whole variable domain DARVTQTPRHKVTEMGQEVTMRCQPILGHNTVFWYRQTMMQGLELLAYFRNRAPLDDSGMPKDRFSAEMPDATLATLKIQPSEPRDSAVYFCASGLRDPGEQFFGPGTRLTVL.

The chain employs TRBV18 and TRBJ1-2, with D hard to call. The CDR3 consists of 15 residues. In germline, CDR1 is KGHSH, CDR2 LQKENI. Trimming stripped 3 bases from V and 5 bases from J, with 16 bases between. The CDR3 DNA is TGTGCCAGCTCACCTCGGGCAGGAGATTTTTATGGCTACACCTTC. Translated, it gives CASSPRAGDFYGYTF.

The chain recombines TRBV10-3 with TRBJ1-1, with D unclear. The CDR3 loop spans 12 amino acids. V was cut by 8 bases and J by 0 bases, with 7 bases left in between. Germline V gene lookup returns CDR1 ENHRY and CDR2 SYGVKD. CDR3 coding DNA: TGTGCCATCCAAGGGTTGAACACTGAAGCTTTCTTT. Translated, it gives CAIQGLNTEAFF.

This chain uses TRBV10-3 with TRBJ1-1, with D hard to call. Germline lookup yields CDR1 ENHRY and CDR2 SYGVKD. V shed 3 bases and J shed 1 base, with 6 bases lying between them. This CDR3 is 13 amino acids long. DNA of the CDR3: TGTGCCATCAGTGACATGTCGAACACTGAAGCTTTCTTT. Protein product: CAISDMSNTEAFF.

The V and J genes are TRBV2 and TRBJ2-1; no reliable D call. Germline V gives CDR1 SNHLY, CDR2 FYNNEI. The CDR3 runs 13 residues. The germline V and J ends were trimmed by 6 bases and 3 bases, with 9 bases remaining between them. The CDR3 protein is CASRPGFYNEQFF. In DNA form, the CDR3 reads TGTGCCAGCAGGCCCGGCTTCTACAATGAGCAGTTCTTC.

The rearrangement links TRBV2 to TRBJ2-1; D is uncertain. V dropped 7 bases and J dropped 14 bases, with 18 bases sitting between them. Looked up from germline, CDR1 is SNHLY and CDR2 is FYNNEI. CDR3 length equals 12 residues. The CDR3 coding sequence is TGTGCCAGCATCAACCAGGCCCCCGGAGAGTTCTTC. Its translation is CASINQAPGEFF.

The rearrangement uses TRBV9 and TRBJ2-7; 9 bases are shared with TRBD1. V lost 0 bases, J lost 7 bases, and 5 bases stayed unmatched. The V gene's germline CDR1 is SGDLS and CDR2 YYNGEE. This CDR3 contains 14 residues. The CDR3 reads CASSVVDRGGEQYF. The CDR3 nucleotides read TGTGCCAGCAGCGTAGTGGACAGGGGAGGTGAGCAGTACTTC.

A few counts support this clone. The chain joins TRBV6-6 to TRBJ1-1; D call uncertain. Trimming took off 0 bases at V and 11 bases at J, with 13 bases between the two ends. The germline V gene encodes CDR1 MNHNY and CDR2 SVGAGI (reference sequence). The CDR3 loop spans 13 amino acids. CDR3 amino acids: CASSYSPGARAFF. Written as DNA, the CDR3 is TGTGCCAGCAGTTACTCCCCAGGAGCTCGGGCTTTCTTT.

The chain joins TRBV2 to TRBJ1-4; possible D gene TRBD1, 6 bases. Trimming left V 6 bases short and J 3 bases short, with 11 bases between. The CDR3 loop spans 14 amino acids. CDR1 SNHLY and CDR2 FYNNEI come from the germline V gene. The CDR3 nucleotides are TGTGCCAGCAGACGACAGGAGGCTAATGAAAAACTGTTTTTT. As protein: CASRRQEANEKLFF.

CDR3 in DNA: TGTGCCAGCAGCTTAGGGACAGGGAACGGGGCCAACGTCCTGACTTTC. Its protein is CASSLGTGNGANVLTF. The chain uses TRBV5-4 and TRBJ2-6; 9 bases are shared with TRBD1. CDR1 SGHNT and CDR2 YYREEE come from the germline V gene (reference sequence). The CDR3 is 16 residues long. Trimming cost V 2 bases and J 4 bases; bases outside gene matches: 4.

The genes are TRBV6-1 and TRBJ1-5, with D perhaps matching TRBD1 (5 bases). The CDR3 consists of 14 residues. V lost 10 bases and J 6 bases, leaving 19 bases between the germline ends. Germline CDR1 is MNHNS and CDR2 is SASEGT. The CDR3 DNA reads TGTGCCACCTCGAAGGGGAGGGAAGGTCAGCCCCAGCATTTT. Protein sequence: CATSKGREGQPQHF.

The chain employs TRBV7-8 and TRBJ2-2; 8 nucleotides agree with TRBD2. The CDR3 has 19 residues. The germline V gene encodes CDR1 SGHVS and CDR2 FQNEAQ. J was trimmed by 3 bases and V by 4 bases; bases with no gene match: 16. CDR3: CASSSRLARIELDTGELFF. The CDR3 bases are TGTGCCAGCAGCTCCAGACTAGCGAGAATAGAATTGGACACCGGGGAGCTGTTTTTT.

The CDR3, as DNA: TGTGCCAGCAGCTTAGTAGGGGAGGCCTCTGGAAACACCATATATTTT. The encoded protein is CASSLVGEASGNTIYF. The rearrangement links TRBV7-6 to TRBJ1-3; D possibly corresponds to TRBD1 (5 bases). This CDR3 has 16 amino acids. Germline V CDR1 and CDR2: SGHVS, FNYEAQ. V shed 1 base and J shed 0 bases, with 10 bases lying between them. Based on the CDR3 plus reference TRBV7-6 and TRBJ1-3, the full variable domain is GAGVSQSPRYKVTKRGQDVALRCDPISGHVSLYWYRQALGQGPEFLTYFNYEAQQDKSGLPNDRFSAERPEGSISTLTIQRTEQRDSAMYRCASSLVGEASGNTIYFGEGSWLTVV.

The chain combines TRBV4-1 with TRBJ2-7; possibly TRBD1 for D (5 bases). The CDR3 has 16 residues. V was cut by 3 bases and J by 2 bases, with 17 bases left in between. Germline lookup yields CDR1 MGHRA and CDR2 YSYEKL. The CDR3 nucleotides are TGCGCCAGCAGCCAGATTCTTGGACAAGGTCCCTACGAGCAGTACTTC. Translating gives CASSQILGQGPYEQYF.

V usage is TRBV11-3 and J usage is TRBJ2-7; the D is unclear. The germline gives CDR1 SGHNT, CDR2 YENEEA. CDR3 length: 13 amino acids. The ends were cut back, 3 bases at V and 3 bases at J, with 9 bases in the middle. The CDR3: CASSLTTGYEQYF. In DNA, the CDR3 is TGTGCCAGCAGCTTGACCACTGGCTACGAGCAGTACTTC.

This chain joins TRBV11-1 and TRBJ1-4; 8 nucleotides agree with TRBD1. V dropped 10 bases and J dropped 12; count of bases not matched to a gene: 13. From germline, CDR1 is SGHAT and CDR2 FQDESV (reference sequence). This CDR3 spans 13 amino acids. CDR3 protein: CAIPRTGTVELFF. CDR3 coding DNA: TGTGCCATCCCCCGGACAGGGACGGTGGAACTGTTTTTT.

V usage is TRBV5-1 and J usage is TRBJ2-2; TRBD2 matches at 12 bases. With V trimmed by 4 bases and J by 1 base, 8 bases remained unmatched. Per the germline V gene, CDR1 is SGHRS and CDR2 is YFSETQ. The CDR3 loop spans 18 amino acids. The CDR3 is CASSLLTSGRGNTGELFF. CDR3 DNA sequence: TGCGCCAGCAGCCTCTTGACTAGCGGGAGAGGGAACACCGGGGAGCTGTTTTTT.

This chain connects TRBV5-1 to TRBJ1-4, with TRBD1 as a possible D gene (5 bases). Germline CDR1 and CDR2: SGHRS and YFSETQ. V gave up 2 bases and J gave up 6 bases, with 23 bases separating them. There are 18 residues in the CDR3. The CDR3 loop is CASSFKFNRGLMDEKLFF. The CDR3, as DNA: TGCGCCAGCAGCTTTAAATTCAACCGGGGCCTGATGGATGAAAAACTGTTTTTT.

This chain uses TRBV19 with TRBJ1-1; 9 bases line up with TRBD1. The V and J ends lost 5 bases and 2 bases, in that order; junction bases with no gene match: 3. Germline V gene lookup returns CDR1 LNHDA and CDR2 SQIVND (reference sequence). This CDR3 has 14 residues. CDR3 DNA sequence: TGTGCCAGTAGTCGGACAGGGGTAAACACTGAAGCTTTCTTT. It encodes CASSRTGVNTEAFF.

V gene TRBV7-9 combines with J gene TRBJ1-1; the D is unclear. Germline V gene data show CDR1 as SEHNR and CDR2 as FQNEAQ (reference sequence). V shed 3 bases and J shed 5 bases, with 7 bases lying between them. The CDR3 is 12 amino acids. This CDR3 reads CASSLSGTEAFF. The CDR3, as DNA: TGTGCCAGCAGCTTGTCTGGGACTGAAGCTTTCTTT.

CDR3 DNA: TGTGCTAGTGGTTTGGTAGAGTATGGGAGTCAGCCCCAGCATTTT. It encodes CASGLVEYGSQPQHF. The chain combines TRBV12-5 with TRBJ1-5, with D hard to call. The length of the CDR3 is 15 residues. Germline V gene data show CDR1 as LGHNT and CDR2 as FRNRAP. V lost 0 bases and J 6 bases, leaving 12 bases between the germline ends.

The rearrangement joins TRBV30 to TRBJ1-1; unclear D gene. Germline lookup yields CDR1 GTSNPN and CDR2 SVGIG (reference sequence). Trimming shortened V by 2 bases and J by 1 base, and 8 bases separated the two germline ends. The CDR3 is 13 residues long. The CDR3: CAWSLAPNTEAFF. The CDR3 nucleotides are TGTGCCTGGAGTCTGGCCCCGAACACTGAAGCTTTCTTT.

The chain couples TRBV9 to TRBJ2-3, with D perhaps TRBD2 (7 bases). V lost 2 bases and J 0 bases, leaving 13 bases between the germline ends. This CDR3 is built from 16 residues. Germline lookup yields CDR1 SGDLS and CDR2 YYNGEE. The CDR3 DNA reads TGTGCCAGCAGCGTGGGGGCGGGGGCTAGCACAGATACGCAGTATTTT. It translates to CASSVGAGASTDTQYF.

The CDR3, as DNA: TGTGCCAGCAGCTTAGCACGGTCTTCCTACAATGAGCAGTTCTTC. Its protein product is CASSLARSSYNEQFF. V gene TRBV7-2 combines with J gene TRBJ2-1, with D unclear. Trimming took off 0 bases at V and 1 base at J, with 7 bases between the two ends. The germline gives CDR1 SGHTA, CDR2 FQGNSA. The CDR3 is 15 residues long.

CDR3 sequence reads: CASTRDRPNTGELFF. In DNA, the CDR3 is TGTGCCAGTACCAGGGACAGACCCAACACCGGGGAGCTGTTTTTT. This chain links TRBV19 with TRBJ2-2, with 7 bases lining up with TRBD1. The germline gives CDR1 LNHDA, CDR2 SQIVND (reference sequence). Losses at the gene ends were 7 bases for V and 2 bases for J; bases not matched to a gene: 7. This CDR3 contains 15 residues. Using reference TRBV19 and TRBJ2-2 for the parts outside the CDR3, the full variable domain is DGGITQSPKYLFRKEGQNVTLSCEQNLNHDAMYWYRQDPGQGLRLIYYSQIVNDFQKGDIAEGYSVSREKKESFPLTVTSAQKNPTAFYLCASTRDRPNTGELFFGEGSRLTVL.

The chain has TRBV12-5 and TRBJ1-2; 8 bases align to TRBD1. V was clipped by 2 bases and J by 4 bases; unmatched bases: 6. This CDR3 is built from 15 residues. Per the germline V gene, CDR1 is LGHNT and CDR2 is FRNRAP. The CDR3 DNA reads TGTGCTAGTGGTTTGACCGGGACAGGCTCCTATGGCTACACCTTC. Translation: CASGLTGTGSYGYTF.

The chain employs TRBV28 and TRBJ1-1; a possible D gene is TRBD1 (6 bases). The CDR3 spans 14 residues. Trimming stripped 6 bases from V and 9 bases from J, with 20 bases between. From germline, CDR1 is MDHEN and CDR2 SYDVKM. CDR3 amino acids: CASSPRQARSQAFF. The DNA of the CDR3 is TGTGCCAGCAGCCCGAGACAGGCCCGAAGCCAAGCTTTCTTT.

V is TRBV10-3 and J is TRBJ2-7, with TRBD1 matching 7 bases. V lost 2 bases and J lost 6; bases outside the gene matches: 4. There are 13 residues in the CDR3. Germline CDR1 ENHRY, CDR2 SYGVKD. This chain's CDR3 is CAISEVPGGEQYF. The CDR3 DNA reads TGTGCCATCAGTGAGGTCCCAGGGGGCGAGCAGTACTTC.

The gene calls are TRBV19 and TRBJ2-6; D remains ambiguous. V lost 7 bases and J 0 bases, leaving 13 bases between the germline ends. This CDR3 has 16 residues. The germline CDR1 and CDR2 sequences are LNHDA and SQIVND (reference sequence). The chain's CDR3 is CASTLGRFSGANVLTF. In DNA form, the CDR3 reads TGTGCCAGTACCCTAGGGCGGTTCTCTGGGGCCAACGTCCTGACTTTC. Variable domain in full (rest from reference TRBV19 and TRBJ2-6): DGGITQSPKYLFRKEGQNVTLSCEQNLNHDAMYWYRQDPGQGLRLIYYSQIVNDFQKGDIAEGYSVSREKKESFPLTVTSAQKNPTAFYLCASTLGRFSGANVLTFGAGSRLTVL.